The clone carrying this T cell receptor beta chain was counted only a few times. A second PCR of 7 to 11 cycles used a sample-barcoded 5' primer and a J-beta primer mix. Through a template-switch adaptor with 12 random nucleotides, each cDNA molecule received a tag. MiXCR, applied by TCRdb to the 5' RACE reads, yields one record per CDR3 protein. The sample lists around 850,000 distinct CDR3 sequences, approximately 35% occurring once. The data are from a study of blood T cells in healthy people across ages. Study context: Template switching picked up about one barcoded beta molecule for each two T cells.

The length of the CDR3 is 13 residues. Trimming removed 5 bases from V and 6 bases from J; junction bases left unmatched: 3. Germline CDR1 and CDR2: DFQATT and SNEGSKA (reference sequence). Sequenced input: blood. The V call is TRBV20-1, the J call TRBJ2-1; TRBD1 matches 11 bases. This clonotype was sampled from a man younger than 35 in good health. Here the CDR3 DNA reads TGCAGTGCTGGACAGGGGGCTGTCAATGAGCAGTTCTTC. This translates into CSAGQGAVNEQFF.